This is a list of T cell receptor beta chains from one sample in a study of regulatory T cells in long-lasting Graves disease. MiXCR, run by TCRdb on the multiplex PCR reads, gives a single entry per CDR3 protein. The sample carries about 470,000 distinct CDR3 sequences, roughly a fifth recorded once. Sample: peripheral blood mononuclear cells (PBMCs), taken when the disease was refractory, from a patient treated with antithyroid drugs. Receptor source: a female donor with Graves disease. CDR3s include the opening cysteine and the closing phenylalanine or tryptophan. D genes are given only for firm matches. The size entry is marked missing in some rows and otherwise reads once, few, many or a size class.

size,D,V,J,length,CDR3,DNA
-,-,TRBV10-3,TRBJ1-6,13,CAISEGEDSPLHF,TGTGCCATCAGTGAGGGGGAGGATTCACCCCTCCACTTT
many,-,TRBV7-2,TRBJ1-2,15,CASSFPRVLNYGYTF,TGTGCCAGCAGCTTTCCTCGGGTTTTAAATTATGGCTACACCTTC
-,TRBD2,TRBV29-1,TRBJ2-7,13,CSVALAGGSQKYF,TGCAGCGTGGCCCTAGCGGGAGGGTCCCAAAAGTACTTC
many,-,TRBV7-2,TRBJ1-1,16,CASSLASGSMNTEAFF,TGTGCCAGCAGCTTAGCCTCGGGCAGCATGAACACTGAAGCTTTCTTT
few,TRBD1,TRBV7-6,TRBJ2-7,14,CASRQDRGPSEQYF,TGTGCCAGCAGACAGGACAGGGGACCCTCGGAGCAGTACTTC
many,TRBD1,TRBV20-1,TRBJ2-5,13,CSASEGGMETQYF,TGCAGTGCTAGTGAAGGGGGCATGGAGACCCAGTACTTC
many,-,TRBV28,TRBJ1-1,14,CATNGPGQHTEAFF,TGTGCCACCAACGGACCAGGACAGCACACTGAAGCTTTCTTT
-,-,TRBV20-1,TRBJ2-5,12,CSVQLQGLVQYF,TGCAGTGTTCAGTTACAGGGACTGGTCCAGTACTTC
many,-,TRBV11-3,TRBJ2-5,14,CASSSGPDEETQYF,TGTGCCAGCAGCTCGGGACCGGACGAGGAGACCCAGTACTTC
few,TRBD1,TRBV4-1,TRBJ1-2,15,CASSYLTGGEYGYTF,TGCGCCAGCAGCTACCTTACAGGGGGGGAGTATGGCTACACCTTC
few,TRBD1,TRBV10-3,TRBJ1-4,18,CAISEPGQALATNEKLFF,TGTGCCATCAGTGAGCCCGGACAGGCCCTTGCAACTAATGAAAAACTGTTTTTT
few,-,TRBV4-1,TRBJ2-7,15,CASSRLSDRTYEQYF,TGCGCCAGCAGCCGCCTTTCCGATAGAACCTACGAGCAGTACTTC
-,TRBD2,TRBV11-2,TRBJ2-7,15,CASSLVGGGQYEQYF,TGTGCCAGCAGCTTAGTCGGCGGGGGGCAATACGAGCAGTACTTC
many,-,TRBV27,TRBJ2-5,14,CASSLMGQGETQYF,TGTGCCAGCAGTTTGATGGGGCAAGGAGAGACCCAGTACTTC
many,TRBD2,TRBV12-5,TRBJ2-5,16,CASGSGGSGRSETQYF,TGTGCTAGTGGTTCGGGGGGGAGCGGGAGGTCAGAGACCCAGTACTTC
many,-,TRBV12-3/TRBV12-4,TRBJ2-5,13,CASSYSYQETQYF,TGTGCCAGCAGTTACTCTTACCAAGAGACCCAGTACTTC
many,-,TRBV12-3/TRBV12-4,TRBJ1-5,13,CASTTTKDQPQHF,TGTGCCAGCACCACCACCAAAGATCAGCCCCAGCATTTT
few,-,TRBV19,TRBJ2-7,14,CASSIGAGTYEQYF,TGTGCCAGTAGTATAGGGGCAGGAACCTACGAGCAGTACTTC
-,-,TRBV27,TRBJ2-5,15,CASSLTNLLGETQYF,TGTGCCAGCAGTTTAACGAACCTCCTCGGAGAGACCCAGTACTTC
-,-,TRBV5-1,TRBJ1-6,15,CASSFGREAGSPLHF,TGCGCCAGCAGCTTTGGCAGGGAGGCAGGCTCACCCCTCCACTTT
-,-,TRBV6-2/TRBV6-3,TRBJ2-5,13,CASSYSNEETQYF,TGTGCCAGCAGTTACTCGAATGAGGAGACCCAGTACTTC
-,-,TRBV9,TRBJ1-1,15,CASSVAFDRYTEAFF,TGTGCCAGCAGCGTAGCTTTTGACAGGTACACTGAAGCTTTCTTT
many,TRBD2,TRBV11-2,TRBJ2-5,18,CASSSRLAGEGYQETQYF,TGTGCCAGCAGCTCCCGGCTAGCGGGAGAAGGCTACCAAGAGACCCAGTACTTC
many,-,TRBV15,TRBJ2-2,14,CATSRDSGTGELFF,TGTGCCACCAGCAGAGATTCGGGGACAGGGGAGCTGTTTTTT
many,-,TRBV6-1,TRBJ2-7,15,CASRVAGQPAYEQYF,TGTGCCAGCAGAGTAGCGGGACAGCCAGCCTACGAGCAGTACTTC
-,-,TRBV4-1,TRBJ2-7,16,CASSHVGTIKNHEQYF,TGCGCCAGCAGCCACGTAGGGACCATCAAGAACCACGAGCAGTACTTC
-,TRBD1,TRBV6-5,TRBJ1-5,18,CASSYPSRDRVPGSAPAF,TGTGCCAGCAGTTACCCGTCCCGGGACAGGGTACCAGGATCAGCCCCAGCATTT
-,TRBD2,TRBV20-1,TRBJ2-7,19,CSARDTSLAGGSASYEQYF,TGCAGTGCTAGAGATACTTCCCTAGCGGGAGGTTCTGCCTCCTACGAGCAGTACTTC
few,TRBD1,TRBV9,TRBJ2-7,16,CASSVEDGTGSDEQYF,TGTGCCAGCAGCGTAGAAGATGGGACAGGGAGCGACGAGCAGTACTTC
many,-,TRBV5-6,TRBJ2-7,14,CASSLDTRPYEQYF,TGTGCCAGCAGCTTGGACACCCGTCCCTACGAGCAGTACTTC
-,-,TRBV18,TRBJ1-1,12,CASSPEEGEAFF,TGTGCCAGCTCACCGGAGGAAGGAGAAGCTTTCTTT
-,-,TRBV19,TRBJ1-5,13,CASRPPANQPQHF,TGTGCCAGTCGGCCGCCAGCGAATCAGCCCCAGCATTTT
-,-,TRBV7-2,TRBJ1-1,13,CASLFQAATEAFF,TGTGCCAGCCTTTTCCAGGCGGCCACTGAAGCTTTCTTT
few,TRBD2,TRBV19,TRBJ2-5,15,CASKGTSGYQETQYF,TGTGCCAGTAAGGGGACTAGCGGGTACCAAGAGACCCAGTACTTC
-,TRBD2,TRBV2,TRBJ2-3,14,CASSALAGADTQYF,TGTGCCAGCAGTGCACTAGCGGGAGCAGATACGCAGTATTTT
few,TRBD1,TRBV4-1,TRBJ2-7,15,CASSQGDRASYEQYF,TGCGCCAGCAGCCAGGGGGACAGGGCATCTTACGAGCAGTACTTC
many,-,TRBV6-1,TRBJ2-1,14,CASSPGTRENEQFF,TGTGCCAGCAGCCCCGGGACCCGCGAGAATGAGCAGTTCTTC
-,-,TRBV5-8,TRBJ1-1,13,CASSLEGWTEAFF,TGTGCCAGCAGCTTGGAGGGGTGGACTGAAGCTTTCTTT
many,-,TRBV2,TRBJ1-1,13,CASSPSRSTEAFF,TGTGCCAGCAGTCCTAGTCGAAGCACTGAAGCTTTCTTT
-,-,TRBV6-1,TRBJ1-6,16,CASSPAWTDRNSPLHF,TGTGCCAGCAGCCCCGCCTGGACAGATAGAAATTCACCCCTCCACTTT
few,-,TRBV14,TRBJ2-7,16,CASSQVGGPASYEQYF,TGTGCCAGCAGCCAAGTAGGTGGCCCAGCCTCCTACGAGCAGTACTTC
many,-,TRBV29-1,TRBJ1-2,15,CSVEDLAGPNYGYTF,TGCAGCGTTGAAGATCTGGCAGGGCCCAACTATGGCTACACCTTC
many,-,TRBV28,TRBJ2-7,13,CATKRDLDYEQYF,TGTGCCACCAAAAGGGACCTAGACTACGAGCAGTACTTC
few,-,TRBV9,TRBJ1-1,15,CASSVEQAANTEAFF,TGTGCCAGCAGCGTAGAGCAGGCCGCAAACACTGAAGCTTTCTTT
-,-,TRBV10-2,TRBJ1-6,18,CASLSSIHPPVHNSPLHF,TGCGCCAGCCTCTCCAGTATACATCCGCCTGTTCATAATTCACCCCTCCACTTT
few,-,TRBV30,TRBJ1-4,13,CAWSGVTAEKLFF,TGTGCCTGGAGTGGAGTGACGGCTGAAAAACTGTTTTTT
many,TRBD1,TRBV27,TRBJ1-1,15,CASSLRTGMNTEAFF,TGTGCCAGCAGTCTTCGGACAGGGATGAACACTGAAGCTTTCTTT
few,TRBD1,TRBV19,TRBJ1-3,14,CASSIGTGGHPLYF,TGTGCCAGTAGTATCGGGACAGGGGGCCACCCATTATATTTT
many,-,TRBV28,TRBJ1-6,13,CASRRLFGSPLHF,TGTGCCAGCAGGCGCTTATTTGGTTCACCCCTCCACTTT
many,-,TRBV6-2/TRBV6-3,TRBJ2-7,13,CASSYPDSYEQYF,TGTGCCAGCAGTTACCCGGACAGCTACGAGCAGTACTTC
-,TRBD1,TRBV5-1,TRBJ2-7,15,CASSTGQADTYEQYF,TGCGCCAGCAGCACCGGACAGGCGGATACCTACGAGCAGTACTTC
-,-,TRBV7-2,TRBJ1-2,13,CASSLGNSYGYTF,TGTGCCAGCAGCCTAGGGAACAGCTATGGCTACACCTTC
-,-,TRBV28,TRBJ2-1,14,CASSLDGINNEQFF,TGTGCCAGCAGCTTAGACGGGATAAATAATGAGCAGTTCTTC
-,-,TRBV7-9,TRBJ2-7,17,CASSYSGLLASSYEQYF,TGTGCCAGCAGCTACTCGGGACTCTTAGCCTCTTCCTACGAGCAGTACTTC
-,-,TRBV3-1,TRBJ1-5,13,CASSQGTLQPQHF,TGTGCCAGCAGCCAAGGTACCCTTCAGCCCCAGCATTTT
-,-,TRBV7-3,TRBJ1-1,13,CASSLTFSGQAFF,TGTGCCAGCAGCTTAACGTTCTCAGGCCAAGCTTTCTTT
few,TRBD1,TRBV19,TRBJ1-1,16,CASSIDGTGVNTEAFF,TGTGCCAGTAGTATAGACGGGACAGGGGTGAACACTGAAGCTTTCTTT
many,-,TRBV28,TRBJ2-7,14,CASTQAALGLEQYF,TGTGCCAGCACCCAGGCTGCGCTCGGGCTCGAGCAGTACTTC
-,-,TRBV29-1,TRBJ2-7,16,CSVAPGGGTAGREQYF,TGCAGCGTCGCCCCCGGGGGGGGGACAGCTGGGCGCGAGCAGTACTTC